One sample yielded the 18 T cell receptor beta chains listed below, sequenced in a study of T cells in Graves' hyperthyroidism and ophthalmopathy. Regions amplified from RNA transcripts were the TCR beta CDR3 regions. An initial round of RT-PCR targeting the TCR CDR3 relied on the HTBI primer set. MiXCR, run by TCRdb on the multiplex PCR reads, gives a single entry per CDR3 protein. Here the sample spans around 440,000 distinct CDR3 sequences, 15% to 19% being singletons. Sequencing used blood. The receptors stem from a woman aged 18-29 years with Graves' hyperthyroidism.

This clonotype was found many times. The rearrangement joins TRBV20-1 to TRBJ2-5; 7 bases match TRBD1. V trimming: 3 bases; J trimming: 2 bases; junction bases outside the gene matches: 6. Per germline, CDR1 DFQATT and CDR2 SNEGSKA (reference sequence). The CDR3 is 14 amino acids. This CDR3 is CSASRDRVQETQYF. The CDR3 DNA reads as TGCAGTGCTAGCCGCGACAGGGTTCAAGAGACCCAGTACTTC.

This clonotype was counted many times. The chain has TRBV11-2 and TRBJ2-5; TRBD2 might be the D (6 bases). V was clipped by 0 bases and J by 7 bases, with 21 bases between them. Germline V CDR1 and CDR2: SGHAT, FQNNGV. The CDR3 consists of 17 residues. CDR3 DNA: TGTGCCAGCAGCTTAGATCGGGCTAGCGAGGCCCCTGGGACCCAGTACTTC. It specifies CASSLDRASEAPGTQYF.

This clonotype was recorded many times. J is TRBJ2-3 and V is TRBV28, with 11 bases matching TRBD2. The J segment lost 2 bases and the V segment lost 1 base, leaving 5 bases of the junction unmatched. CDR1 and CDR2 (germline): MDHEN, SYDVKM. This CDR3 is 17 amino acids long. The DNA of the CDR3 is TGTGCCAGCAGTTTATTAGCTAGCGGGGGGCACACAGATACGCAGTATTTT. Its protein is CASSLLASGGHTDTQYF.

This clonotype appeared many times. The chain has TRBV12-5 and TRBJ2-7; 10 bases line up with TRBD1. Germline V CDR1 and CDR2: LGHNT, FRNRAP. The CDR3 is 14 residues long. V lost 6 bases to trimming and J lost 2 bases; unmatched junction nucleotides: 4. CDR3 DNA: TGTGCTAGTGGCCCCGGGACAGGGGCCTACGAGCAGTACTTC. Protein product: CASGPGTGAYEQYF.

This sequence joins TRBV19 and TRBJ2-7; 10 nucleotides match TRBD1. The junction had 10 bases not matched to a gene; V was cut back by 5 bases and J by 6 bases. The germline CDR1 and CDR2 sequences are LNHDA and SQIVND (reference sequence). The CDR3 is made up of 15 amino acids. This chain's CDR3 is CASSAAGQGTCEQYF. The CDR3 region has the DNA TGTGCCAGTAGTGCAGCGGGACAGGGGACCTGCGAGCAGTACTTC. Using reference TRBV19 and TRBJ2-7 for the parts outside the CDR3, the full variable domain is DGGITQSPKYLFRKEGQNVTLSCEQNLNHDAMYWYRQDPGQGLRLIYYSQIVNDFQKGDIAEGYSVSREKKESFPLTVTSAQKNPTAFYLCASSAAGQGTCEQYFGPGTRLTVT.

In its sample, this clonotype was seen many times. This chain joins TRBV5-6 and TRBJ2-7; TRBD2 matches at 7 bases. The ends lost 4 bases at V and 3 bases at J; junction bases unmatched: 7. Germline CDR1 and CDR2: SGHDT and YYEEEE. The length of the CDR3 is 14 residues. CDR3 residues: CASSISRDYYEQYF. The DNA of the CDR3 is TGTGCCAGCAGCATAAGCCGGGACTACTACGAGCAGTACTTC.

This sequence joins TRBV5-1 and TRBJ2-3; TRBD2 matches 11 bases. CDR1 and CDR2 (germline): SGHRS, YFSETQ. The CDR3 extends over 18 amino acids. The junction had 17 bases not matched to a gene; V was cut back by 4 bases and J by 7 bases. The CDR3, as DNA: TGCGCCAGCAGCCCAGCAGGGGGCCTAGCGGGGGGCCTTTATACGCAGTATTTT. It codes for CASSPAGGLAGGLYTQYF.

This clonotype was seen ten or more times. The gene calls are TRBV19 and TRBJ2-1; TRBD1 might be the D (7 bases). Trimming took 5 bases from V and 5 from J, leaving 19 bases between them. The CDR3 is made up of 16 amino acids. Germline loops: CDR1 LNHDA, CDR2 SQIVND (reference sequence). This chain's CDR3 is CASSLRPAGGHNEQFF. CDR3 DNA sequence: TGTGCCAGTAGTCTCCGCCCCGCAGGGGGGCACAATGAGCAGTTCTTC.

V and J are TRBV5-1 and TRBJ2-3; D unclear. The ends were cut back, 1 base at V and 1 base at J, with 7 bases in the middle. The CDR3 totals 14 residues. CDR1 SGHRS and CDR2 YFSETQ come from the germline V gene. CDR3: CASSLFGGTDTQYF. In DNA, the CDR3 is TGCGCCAGCAGCTTGTTCGGCGGCACAGATACGCAGTATTTT.

This clonotype was recorded at least ten times. The J gene is TRBJ2-7, the V gene TRBV11-2; 8 nucleotides line up with TRBD2. Germline-derived CDR1 and CDR2 are SGHAT and FQNNGV. V was pared by 3 bases and J by 5 bases, with 9 bases of the junction left unmatched. The CDR3 spans 15 residues. The CDR3 loop is CASSLRERESHEQYF. The CDR3 nucleotides read TGTGCCAGCAGCTTGCGGGAGCGGGAGTCCCACGAGCAGTACTTC. The entire variable domain, with the rest obtained from reference TRBV11-2 and TRBJ2-7, is as follows: EAGVAQSPRYKIIEKRQSVAFWCNPISGHATLYWYQQILGQGPKLLIQFQNNGVVDDSQLPKDRFSAERLKGVDSTLKIQPAKLEDSAVYLCASSLRERESHEQYFGPGTRLTVT.

This clonotype was found many times. This chain links TRBV6-1 with TRBJ2-7, with D maybe TRBD2 (5 bases). The germline CDR1 and CDR2 sequences are MNHNS and SASEGT. The CDR3 length is 15 residues. The V gene lost 5 bases and the J gene lost 6 bases, with 20 bases spanning the gap. The CDR3 reads CASSSPGSTPSEQYF. DNA for the CDR3: TGTGCCAGCAGTTCGCCGGGATCTACCCCATCCGAGCAGTACTTC.

This clonotype was observed at least ten times. The V gene is TRBV28, the J gene TRBJ1-4; perhaps TRBD1 as D (5 bases). Per germline, CDR1 MDHEN and CDR2 SYDVKM. V lost 2 bases and J lost 3, with 13 bases in between. This CDR3 contains 16 residues. CDR3 in amino acids: CASSLGGASSNEKLFF. CDR3 bases: TGTGCCAGCAGTTTAGGCGGGGCTTCATCTAATGAAAAACTGTTTTTT.

This chain uses TRBV11-2 with TRBJ2-1, with 9 bases lining up with TRBD1. J was trimmed by 8 bases and V by 7 bases; bases with no gene match: 12. The germline V gene encodes CDR1 SGHAT and CDR2 FQNNGV. CDR3 length: 15 residues. Here the CDR3 reads CASTFRGDRGDEQFF. CDR3 sequence (DNA): TGTGCCAGCACCTTTAGGGGTGACAGGGGGGATGAGCAGTTCTTC. The variable domain in full, with the rest retrieved from reference TRBV11-2 and TRBJ2-1, is EAGVAQSPRYKIIEKRQSVAFWCNPISGHATLYWYQQILGQGPKLLIQFQNNGVVDDSQLPKDRFSAERLKGVDSTLKIQPAKLEDSAVYLCASTFRGDRGDEQFFGPGTRLTVL.

This clonotype was observed many times. V usage is TRBV20-1 and J usage is TRBJ2-1; D possibly matches TRBD1 or TRBD2 (5 bases each). CDR3 length equals 13 residues. Germline lookup yields CDR1 DFQATT and CDR2 SNEGSKA (reference sequence). V was trimmed by 6 bases and J by 5 bases, leaving 14 bases between them. CDR3 bases: TGCAGTGCGCTCCGGGACCCCAACAATGAGCAGTTCTTC. It specifies CSALRDPNNEQFF.

This clonotype was recorded many times. The genes are TRBV27 and TRBJ2-7; D uncertain. Per the germline V gene, CDR1 is MNHEY and CDR2 is SMNVEV (reference sequence). V lost 3 bases, J lost 0 bases, and 12 bases lay in between. CDR3 length: 15 amino acids. DNA of the CDR3: TGTGCCAGCAGTTTCTTAGGTGAGCCCTCCTACGAGCAGTACTTC. Its protein product is CASSFLGEPSYEQYF.

Ten or more counts support this clonotype. This chain uses TRBV27 with TRBJ2-4; D is undetermined. The CDR3 spans 16 residues. Trimming left V 5 bases short and J 0 bases short, with 14 bases between. The germline V gene encodes CDR1 MNHEY and CDR2 SMNVEV (reference sequence). The CDR3 bases are TGTGCCAGCAGTCAAGGGTACAAACTAGCCAAAAACATTCAGTACTTC. Its translation: CASSQGYKLAKNIQYF.

Many counts were recorded for this clonotype. The V call is TRBV6-1, the J call TRBJ2-5; D is possibly TRBD1 (5 bases). Trimming pared 5 bases from V and 5 bases from J, leaving 21 bases between. This CDR3 spans 16 amino acids. CDR1 and CDR2 (germline): MNHNS, SASEGT. In DNA, the CDR3 is TGTGCCAGCAGTTACAGTTCGACAGCCCACCGGGAGACCCAGTACTTC. It is translated as CASSYSSTAHRETQYF.

This clonotype occurred many times. The chain is built from TRBV7-2 and TRBJ2-7; D not certain. The CDR3 runs to 14 residues. Germline V gene sequence: CDR1 SGHTA, CDR2 FQGNSA. The germline V and J ends were trimmed by 2 bases and 3 bases, with 11 bases remaining between them. CDR3 nucleotide sequence: TGTGCCAGCAGCTTACGTAGATCGGACTACGAGCAGTACTTC. As protein: CASSLRRSDYEQYF.